This is a list of T cell receptor beta chains from one sample in a study of CD8+CD57+ T cells in acquired aplastic anemia. TCRdb re-derived calls from the reads in MiXCR, one entry per CDR3 protein. The sample includes under 350,000 distinct CDR3 sequences, approximately 58% seen only once; the top ten take 1.3%. Sequencing input: sorted CD4+, CD8+, or CD8+CD57+ T cells (not recorded which) from PBMCs. The receptor set was obtained from a human donor with aplastic anemia. CDR3s include the opening cysteine and the closing phenylalanine or tryptophan. The D gene is left open where the match is weak. Expanded clones get a size class; other rows say once, few or many, or leave the size out.

v_call: TRBV29-1
clone_size: NA
j_call: TRBJ2-3
d_call: TRBD2
cdr3_nt: TGCAGCGTTGATAAGGAAGGTAGCGGGCCTAGCACAGATACGCAGTATTTT
cdr3_aa: CSVDKEGSGPSTDTQYF

v_call: TRBV19
clone_size: many
j_call: TRBJ2-5
d_call: NA
cdr3_nt: TGTGCCAGTAGTATAGGCCCGGGACTTCAAGAGACCCAGTACTTC
cdr3_aa: CASSIGPGLQETQYF

v_call: TRBV5-1
clone_size: NA
j_call: TRBJ2-3
d_call: NA
cdr3_nt: TGCGCCAGCAGCTTTAAAGGGTCGGATACGCAGTATTTT
cdr3_aa: CASSFKGSDTQYF

v_call: TRBV12-3/TRBV12-4
clone_size: many
j_call: TRBJ1-3
d_call: NA
cdr3_nt: TGTGCCAGCACTATGGGGGGGGCTGAACACTCTGGAAACACCATATATTTT
cdr3_aa: CASTMGGAEHSGNTIYF

v_call: TRBV20-1
clone_size: NA
j_call: TRBJ1-2
d_call: NA
cdr3_nt: TGCAGTGCTAGAGATCATAGGAACTATGGCTACACCTTC
cdr3_aa: CSARDHRNYGYTF

v_call: TRBV12-3/TRBV12-4
clone_size: many
j_call: TRBJ2-2
d_call: NA
cdr3_nt: TGTGCCAGCAGTTTAGCGCTGGGTACCGGGGAGCTGTTTTTT
cdr3_aa: CASSLALGTGELFF

v_call: TRBV2
clone_size: NA
j_call: TRBJ2-1
d_call: NA
cdr3_nt: TGTGCCAGCAGTGACGAGGGATACAATGAGCAGTTCTTC
cdr3_aa: CASSDEGYNEQFF

v_call: TRBV7-9
clone_size: NA
j_call: TRBJ1-1
d_call: NA
cdr3_nt: TGTGCCAGCAGCTTGGGCAGATCGGACACTGAAGCTTTCTTT
cdr3_aa: CASSLGRSDTEAFF

v_call: TRBV15
clone_size: many
j_call: TRBJ1-2
d_call: NA
cdr3_nt: TGTGCCACCAGCAGAGAAACAGGCCCCTATGGCTACACCTTC
cdr3_aa: CATSRETGPYGYTF

v_call: TRBV19
clone_size: many
j_call: TRBJ2-7
d_call: NA
cdr3_nt: TGTGCCAGTAGCCCCGGGCGGGGTCTCGAGCAGTACTTC
cdr3_aa: CASSPGRGLEQYF

v_call: TRBV2
clone_size: NA
j_call: TRBJ2-7
d_call: NA
cdr3_nt: TGTGCCAGCAGTCCCTCGTTCGGTCAGGGGCGGGACGAGCAGTACTTC
cdr3_aa: CASSPSFGQGRDEQYF

v_call: TRBV7-3
clone_size: many
j_call: TRBJ2-1
d_call: NA
cdr3_nt: TGCGCCAGCAGCCTCAACAGGGACAATGAGCAGTTCTTC
cdr3_aa: CASSLNRDNEQFF

v_call: TRBV30
clone_size: NA
j_call: TRBJ1-5
d_call: NA
cdr3_nt: TGTGCCAGTAGTATGGGGACAAGTTATCAGCCCCAGCATTTT
cdr3_aa: CASSMGTSYQPQHF

v_call: TRBV2
clone_size: many
j_call: TRBJ1-4
d_call: NA
cdr3_nt: TGTGCCAGCAGCTTAGCCTCAACTAATGAAAAACTGTTTTTT
cdr3_aa: CASSLASTNEKLFF

v_call: TRBV10-3
clone_size: NA
j_call: TRBJ2-5
d_call: NA
cdr3_nt: TGTGCCATCAGCGGATCCGGGACATCTTCTTCGACCCAGTACTTC
cdr3_aa: CAISGSGTSSSTQYF

v_call: TRBV7-2
clone_size: NA
j_call: TRBJ2-7
d_call: TRBD1
cdr3_nt: TGTGCCAGCGAGAGGACAGGGGCCGGCGAGCAGTACTTC
cdr3_aa: CASERTGAGEQYF

v_call: TRBV5-1
clone_size: few
j_call: TRBJ2-7
d_call: NA
cdr3_nt: TGCGCCAGCAGCCCTAGACAGAACGAGCAGTACTTC
cdr3_aa: CASSPRQNEQYF

v_call: TRBV7-9
clone_size: NA
j_call: TRBJ2-7
d_call: TRBD2
cdr3_nt: TGTGCCAGCAGCTTATTGGAGACTAGCGGGAGGGGAACCTACGAGCAGTACTTC
cdr3_aa: CASSLLETSGRGTYEQYF